This T cell receptor beta chain originates from a study of regulatory T cells in long-lasting Graves disease. Germline CDR1 reads ENHRY; CDR2 reads SYGVKD. The CDR3 is 14 amino acids. V dropped 3 bases and J dropped 4; count of bases not matched to a gene: 3. Ten or more counts support this clonotype. Combining iRepertoire HTBI primers with Arm-PCR of CDR3 regions, the authors built TCR beta libraries. TCRdb reprocessed the multiplex PCR reads with MiXCR, giving one entry per CDR3 protein. This table has approximately 400,000 distinct CDR3 sequences, roughly 12% appearing once. As for time point: newly diagnosed GD, antithyroid drugs for less than 3 months. PBMC-extracted RNA yielded the TCR library. This sample also appeared in a second study, on T cells in Graves' hyperthyroidism and ophthalmopathy. In that study: Stable hyperthyroidism was separated from ophthalmopathy by a model based on 13 V-J features.

This TCR derives from a woman aged 18-29 years with Graves disease. The J gene is TRBJ2-5, the V gene TRBV10-3, with 9 positions matching TRBD2. The source material was peripheral blood mononuclear cells (PBMCs), sampled at new diagnosis, from a patient treated with antithyroid drugs. The DNA for the CDR3 is TGTGCCATCAGTGAATCGGGACTAGCAGAGACCCAGTACTTC. Translation: CAISESGLAETQYF.